This is a list of T cell receptor beta chains from one sample in a study of T cells in localized non-small cell lung cancer. This table comes from immunoSEQ multiplex PCR, and its TCRdb copy is limited to in-frame clones, with some not included. The sample carries 4,000 to 6,000 clones, under 60% recorded once. The material was lymph node tissue, obtained before any cancer treatment. Source of these receptors: a male donor at least 60 years old with stage I squamous cell lung carcinoma. Each CDR3 is given without its conserved first and last residue. Size is omitted from some rows. Given values are once, few, many or a class for expanded clones.

V gene: TRBV12-5; clone size: -; J gene: TRBJ1-4; CDR3 protein: ASGLEVDEKLF
V gene: TRBV30; clone size: -; J gene: TRBJ1-5; CDR3 protein: AWNPGGRSRQPQH
V gene: TRBV19; clone size: -; J gene: TRBJ1-1; CDR3 protein: ASSIFNRDHTEAF
V gene: TRBV11-3; clone size: few; J gene: TRBJ2-1; CDR3 protein: ASSYAAATYNEQF
V gene: TRBV9; clone size: -; J gene: TRBJ1-3; CDR3 protein: ASSVAVLSSGNTIY
V gene: TRBV29-1; clone size: -; J gene: TRBJ2-3; CDR3 protein: SVEIAGGPDTQY
V gene: TRBV19; clone size: once; J gene: TRBJ2-4; CDR3 protein: ASMGGGENIQY
V gene: TRBV29-1; clone size: -; J gene: TRBJ2-1; CDR3 protein: SVDIGSSYNEQF
V gene: TRBV30; clone size: -; J gene: TRBJ2-5; CDR3 protein: AGTGTEKETQY
V gene: TRBV11-3; clone size: -; J gene: TRBJ2-1; CDR3 protein: ASSFSALNYNEQF
V gene: TRBV28; clone size: -; J gene: TRBJ2-7; CDR3 protein: ASSLFPREQY
V gene: TRBV6-8; clone size: -; J gene: TRBJ2-7; CDR3 protein: ASSYSQGTYEQY
V gene: TRBV11-3; clone size: -; J gene: TRBJ2-3; CDR3 protein: ASSLDGTSGVSTDTQY
V gene: TRBV28; clone size: -; J gene: TRBJ1-2; CDR3 protein: ASRQAGRNYGYT
V gene: TRBV28; clone size: -; J gene: TRBJ1-2; CDR3 protein: ASSRTGDYGYT
V gene: TRBV9; clone size: few; J gene: TRBJ1-5; CDR3 protein: ASRDDRGNQPQH
V gene: TRBV18; clone size: -; J gene: TRBJ2-3; CDR3 protein: ASSPAEIGEY
V gene: TRBV2; clone size: few; J gene: TRBJ1-4; CDR3 protein: ASSGQGDLEKLF
V gene: TRBV9; clone size: -; J gene: TRBJ2-1; CDR3 protein: ASSGGPPYNEQF
V gene: TRBV6-1; clone size: few; J gene: TRBJ1-1; CDR3 protein: ASSEAFPLTEAF
V gene: TRBV18; clone size: -; J gene: TRBJ1-1; CDR3 protein: ASSPRQGARGGTEAF
V gene: TRBV30; clone size: -; J gene: TRBJ1-5; CDR3 protein: AWSLDVNQPQH
V gene: TRBV19; clone size: -; J gene: TRBJ1-5; CDR3 protein: ASKVDGQGLYQPQH
V gene: TRBV29-1; clone size: -; J gene: TRBJ1-2; CDR3 protein: SVEARGPGYT
V gene: TRBV6-8; clone size: few; J gene: TRBJ2-7; CDR3 protein: ASSYLLAGVVHEQY
V gene: TRBV6-8; clone size: -; J gene: TRBJ1-3; CDR3 protein: ASSYSRQIGNTIY
V gene: TRBV12-5; clone size: -; J gene: TRBJ2-2; CDR3 protein: ASGLGDTNTGELF
V gene: TRBV6-8; clone size: -; J gene: TRBJ1-2; CDR3 protein: ASTPATGGGSYT
V gene: TRBV6-8; clone size: -; J gene: TRBJ2-1; CDR3 protein: AISPLSGSTHNEQF
V gene: TRBV1; clone size: -; J gene: TRBJ2-1; CDR3 protein: ASSQDLYRGQGEQF
V gene: TRBV25-1; clone size: once; J gene: TRBJ2-3; CDR3 protein: ASSPRTVSTDTQY
V gene: TRBV23-1; clone size: -; J gene: TRBJ2-5; CDR3 protein: ASVTAQGGETQY
V gene: TRBV19; clone size: -; J gene: TRBJ1-2; CDR3 protein: ASRRTGPFYYGYT
V gene: TRBV28; clone size: -; J gene: TRBJ2-1; CDR3 protein: ASSFRVRNEQF
V gene: TRBV5-1; clone size: -; J gene: TRBJ2-1; CDR3 protein: ASTPAGHSYNEQF
V gene: TRBV6-8; clone size: -; J gene: TRBJ2-1; CDR3 protein: ASSSGFPSYNEQF
V gene: TRBV9; clone size: -; J gene: TRBJ2-2; CDR3 protein: ASRGLAGGVGELF
V gene: TRBV28; clone size: -; J gene: TRBJ2-7; CDR3 protein: ASSFVALAGSYEQY
V gene: TRBV30; clone size: few; J gene: TRBJ1-2; CDR3 protein: AFDRTGGYT
V gene: TRBV11-1; clone size: -; J gene: TRBJ2-3; CDR3 protein: ASSLGSSGSGTDTQY
V gene: TRBV11-3; clone size: -; J gene: TRBJ1-1; CDR3 protein: ASSLGGRDTEAF
V gene: TRBV9; clone size: -; J gene: TRBJ2-7; CDR3 protein: ASSVTGRSYEQY
V gene: TRBV6-8; clone size: few; J gene: TRBJ1-2; CDR3 protein: ASSYSTLLGLLYGYT
V gene: TRBV6-8; clone size: -; J gene: TRBJ2-3; CDR3 protein: ASSRTVRTDTQY
V gene: TRBV19; clone size: few; J gene: TRBJ2-1; CDR3 protein: ASSIVGGGTNNEQF
V gene: TRBV11-3; clone size: -; J gene: TRBJ2-1; CDR3 protein: ASSLGPNSYNEQF
V gene: TRBV18; clone size: -; J gene: TRBJ1-3; CDR3 protein: ASSPSGGTGNTIY
V gene: TRBV29-1; clone size: -; J gene: TRBJ1-2; CDR3 protein: SVEDLRAGANYGYT
V gene: TRBV19; clone size: -; J gene: TRBJ1-1; CDR3 protein: ASRTYPAGNTEAF
V gene: TRBV6-8; clone size: few; J gene: TRBJ2-2; CDR3 protein: ASSSSDRGKDTGELF
V gene: TRBV29-1; clone size: -; J gene: TRBJ1-1; CDR3 protein: SVDQGAGTEAF
V gene: TRBV9; clone size: -; J gene: TRBJ1-1; CDR3 protein: ASTWTGNTEAF
V gene: TRBV11-3; clone size: medium-sized; J gene: TRBJ1-2; CDR3 protein: ASSLDSRPYGYT
V gene: TRBV19; clone size: -; J gene: TRBJ2-1; CDR3 protein: ASSYQRDSYNEQF
V gene: TRBV1; clone size: -; J gene: TRBJ2-5; CDR3 protein: ASSQGRGVQETQY
V gene: TRBV19; clone size: -; J gene: TRBJ1-5; CDR3 protein: ASSTTQVGSNQPQH
V gene: TRBV29-1; clone size: -; J gene: TRBJ1-5; CDR3 protein: SVEDGQGGQPQH
V gene: TRBV30; clone size: once; J gene: TRBJ2-5; CDR3 protein: AWETGQGGTQY